The clone carrying this T cell receptor (beta chain) was detected only a few times. Clones were read by immunoSEQ multiplex PCR, and TCRdb kept only the in-frame ones, dropping some. Found here are 150,000 or so clones, 79% of them singletons; the top ten hold roughly 13%. The data stem from a study of cytotoxic CD8 clonotypes in ibrutinib-treated CLL. Study-wide context: An average of about 250,000 productive templates and 80,000 to 95,000 productive rearrangements was obtained per sample.

The sequence was obtained from a human donor with chronic lymphocytic leukemia. The sequencing used PBMCs, collected after 12 months of ibrutinib treatment.

CDR3: CASSSLGGTDYEQYF. The CDR3 nucleotides are TGTGCCAGCAGCTCTTTGGGGGGGACAGACTACGAGCAGTACTTC. This rearrangement joins TRBV7-9 to TRBJ2-7, with D tentatively TRBD1 or TRBD2 (7 bases each). The germline CDR1 and CDR2 sequences are SEHNR and FQNEAQ (reference sequence). The CDR3 spans 15 residues. Trimming took off 4 bases at V and 3 bases at J, with 16 bases between the two ends.